Shown below are 25 T cell receptor beta chains from a single sample sequenced in a study of regulatory T cells in long-lasting Graves disease (dated by TCRdb to 2020 to 2023). Library prep was done by multiplex PCR. TCRdb shows the sequencer as Illumina HiSeq 4000. iRepertoire HTBI primers and Arm-PCR amplification of CDR3 regions were used to construct TCR beta libraries. Using fastp at Q25 and MiXCR, TCRdb reprocessed the public reads and kept productive beta chains. Every distinct CDR3 protein forms one entry, paired with its most common genes and DNA. The table for this sample lists a few hundred thousand distinct CDR3 sequences; 20% to 25% of them were counted only once. 7.1% of the sample comes from the top ten. The intended sense of this specimen's time point label: persistent/refractory GD, antithyroid drugs over 5 years with positive TRAb. For both TCR sequencing and RNA sequencing, RNA was extracted from PBMCs in TRIzol.

Sequencing was performed on peripheral blood mononuclear cells (PBMCs), taken when the disease was refractory, from a patient treated with antithyroid drugs. Source of these receptors: a female donor with Graves disease.

This clonotype was counted between two and nine times. This chain uses TRBV7-9 with TRBJ2-7, with D uncertain. Per germline, CDR1 SEHNR and CDR2 FQNEAQ (reference sequence). CDR3 length equals 12 residues. The V end lost 2 bases, the J end lost 5 bases, and 7 bases lay between the germline ends. The CDR3 coding sequence is TGTGCCAGCAGCTTATCTGCCCACGAGCAGTACTTC. Residues: CASSLSAHEQYF.

This clonotype was counted at least ten times. The chain joins TRBV28 to TRBJ1-4; unclear D gene. Germline CDR1 is MDHEN and CDR2 is SYDVKM. This CDR3 has 14 amino acids. Trimming took off 7 bases at V and 8 bases at J, with 17 bases between the two ends. CDR3 DNA sequence: TGTGCCAGCACACTACCCTCCCAAGGGGAAAAACTGTTTTTT. This codes for CASTLPSQGEKLFF.

V is TRBV2 and J is TRBJ2-1; 11 nucleotides align to TRBD1. The J segment lost 6 bases and the V segment lost 6 bases, leaving 7 bases of the junction unmatched. Germline assignment: CDR1 SNHLY and CDR2 FYNNEI. The length of the CDR3 is 15 residues. CDR3 in amino acids: CASSPDRGRSNEQFF. In nucleotides, the CDR3 is TGTGCCAGCAGCCCGGACAGGGGGCGAAGCAATGAGCAGTTCTTC. Combining the CDR3 with reference TRBV2 and TRBJ2-1 gives the whole variable domain EPEVTQTPSHQVTQMGQEVILRCVPISNHLYFYWYRQILGQKVEFLVSFYNNEISEKSEIFDDQFSVERPDGSNFTLKIRSTKLEDSAMYFCASSPDRGRSNEQFFGPGTRLTVL.

The sample holds a few counts of this clonotype. The gene calls are TRBV9 and TRBJ2-7; a possible D gene is TRBD2 (5 bases). CDR1 and CDR2 (germline): SGDLS, YYNGEE. V was pared by 1 base and J by 6 bases, with 17 bases between. The CDR3 consists of 15 residues. The chain's CDR3 is CASSVRGLNPSEQYF. The CDR3 nucleotides are TGTGCCAGCAGCGTAAGAGGGCTAAACCCTTCCGAGCAGTACTTC.

This clonotype appeared a few times. The rearrangement uses TRBV24-1 and TRBJ2-7; the D gene could be TRBD1 or TRBD2 (5 bases each). Trimming cost V 7 bases and J 4 bases, with 19 bases left between them. The CDR3 length is 15 residues. Germline V lookup: CDR1 KGHDR, CDR2 SFDVKD. CDR3 DNA sequence: TGTGCCACCAGCGACGAAGGGGCGGGCCTGTACGAGCAGTACTTC. Translation gives CATSDEGAGLYEQYF.

Regarding this clonotype: At one boundary the junction diverges from the germline segment, which might be a read error. This chain links TRBV7-2 with TRBJ2-7; TRBD1 matches at 7 bases. CDR1 is SGHTA and CDR2 is FQGNSA in the germline V gene. This CDR3 has 15 residues. CDR3 protein: CAGLRLGQGVYEQHF. The DNA of the CDR3 is TGTGCCGGGCTGCGGTTAGGGCAGGGGGTCTACGAGCAGCACTTC.

This clonotype came up many times. The chain joins TRBV11-2 to TRBJ2-3; 15 bases agree with TRBD2. The V segment lost 4 bases and the J segment 6 bases; nucleotides outside the gene matches: 2. Germline V gene data show CDR1 as SGHAT and CDR2 as FQNNGV. CDR3 length: 15 residues. The CDR3 nucleotides read TGTGCCAGCAGCTCTGGACTAGCGGGAGGGGATACGCAGTATTTT. Translation: CASSSGLAGGDTQYF.

The chain carries TRBV20-1 and TRBJ2-5; perhaps TRBD1 as D (5 bases). Germline V gene sequence: CDR1 DFQATT, CDR2 SNEGSKA (reference sequence). Trimming took 3 bases from V and 6 from J, leaving 11 bases between them. This CDR3 has 12 amino acids. CDR3 in amino acids: CSASRQGKTQYF. The CDR3, as DNA: TGCAGTGCTAGCCGGCAGGGCAAGACCCAGTACTTC.

This clonotype was seen more than once but under ten times. In DNA form, the CDR3 reads TGTGCCAGCAGCCTGGCCGGGACGGCCGGAGACGAGCAGTACTTC. It codes for CASSLAGTAGDEQYF. The rearrangement joins TRBV7-9 to TRBJ2-7; D might be TRBD1 or TRBD2, each matching 5 bases. CDR1 is SEHNR, CDR2 FQNEAQ, per germline (reference sequence). V was shortened by 5 bases and J by 5 bases, with 19 bases between the two germline ends. The CDR3 runs to 15 residues.

This clonotype has ten or more counts. This chain links TRBV13 with TRBJ1-1; D is ambiguous. The germline V and J ends were trimmed by 3 bases and 6 bases, with 14 bases remaining between them. The germline gives CDR1 PRHDT, CDR2 FYEKMQ (reference sequence). The CDR3 has 14 amino acids. The CDR3 protein is CASSFTPLGSEAFF. The CDR3 DNA reads as TGTGCCAGCAGCTTCACCCCTTTAGGCTCTGAAGCTTTCTTT.

This clonotype was seen a handful of times. The CDR3 coding sequence is TGTGCCAGCACTGGGGGAACCCAAGAGACCCAGTACTTC. It translates to CASTGGTQETQYF. This chain connects TRBV12-3 or TRBV12-4 to TRBJ2-5; D could derive from TRBD1 or TRBD2 (5 bases each). This CDR3 comprises 13 residues. The V gene lost 7 bases and the J gene lost 1 base, with 10 bases spanning the gap.

The chain combines TRBV6-2 or TRBV6-3 with TRBJ1-1, with D perhaps matching TRBD1 (5 bases). The germline gives CDR1 MNHEY, CDR2 SVGEGT. The CDR3 spans 13 residues. V lost 2 bases and J 5 bases, leaving 9 bases between the germline ends. The CDR3 region has the DNA TGTGCCAGCAGTTACGACAGCTGGACTGAAGCTTTCTTT. This encodes CASSYDSWTEAFF.

This clonotype appeared a few times. The CDR3 region has the DNA TGTGCCAGCAGCGTAGCTAACAGTCCGGGGGAGACCCAGTACTTC. This translates into CASSVANSPGETQYF. The chain couples TRBV9 to TRBJ2-5; D possibly corresponds to TRBD2 (5 bases). The CDR3 extends over 15 amino acids. From germline, CDR1 is SGDLS and CDR2 YYNGEE. Deletions cut 0 bases from V and 5 bases from J, with 14 bases between.

This clonotype was seen more than once but under ten times. The J gene is TRBJ1-2, the V gene TRBV27; D is undetermined. Trimming took 5 bases from V and 8 from J, leaving 21 bases between them. Germline V gives CDR1 MNHEY, CDR2 SMNVEV (reference sequence). The CDR3 runs 15 residues. As DNA, the CDR3 is TGTGCCAGCAGTCCCCACATCGGGCCCCTGGCGGGCTACACCTTC. It yields the protein CASSPHIGPLAGYTF.

This chain joins TRBV9 and TRBJ2-2; no definite D call. Germline V gene data show CDR1 as SGDLS and CDR2 as YYNGEE. V was clipped by 1 base and J by 6 bases, with 7 bases between them. The CDR3 length is 13 residues. CDR3 protein: CASSVSGAGELFF. The CDR3, as DNA: TGTGCCAGCAGCGTATCTGGGGCCGGGGAGCTGTTTTTT.

The chain carries TRBV5-1 and TRBJ2-3; unclear D gene. Germline V gene data show CDR1 as SGHRS and CDR2 as YFSETQ. Trimming cost V 4 bases and J 6 bases, with 15 bases left between them. This CDR3 has 14 residues. CDR3 region: CASSPAVLLDTQYF. The CDR3 nucleotides are TGCGCCAGCAGCCCCGCGGTACTCCTGGATACGCAGTATTTT.

This clonotype was detected a few times. This chain joins TRBV5-1 and TRBJ2-1, with 9 bases lining up with TRBD2. Looked up from germline, CDR1 is SGHRS and CDR2 is YFSETQ. The ends lost 0 bases at V and 1 base at J; junction bases unmatched: 5. The CDR3 sequence is 17 residues long. The chain's CDR3 is CASSLAPAGGSYNEQFF. DNA of the CDR3: TGCGCCAGCAGCTTGGCCCCAGCGGGGGGATCCTACAATGAGCAGTTCTTC.

This clonotype appeared many times. The genes are TRBV27 and TRBJ2-7; D uncertain. The CDR3 totals 13 residues. Trimming stripped 6 bases from V and 1 base from J, with 10 bases between. Germline V gene data show CDR1 as MNHEY and CDR2 as SMNVEV (reference sequence). The CDR3 protein is CASRAPGSYEQYF. The CDR3 nucleotides read TGTGCCAGCAGGGCTCCCGGGTCCTACGAGCAGTACTTC.

This clonotype was counted a few times. This may arise from a read error, as a much more abundant clone is one base away. This chain connects TRBV11-2 to TRBJ1-4, with 9 nucleotides matching TRBD1. Germline loops: CDR1 SGHAT, CDR2 FQNNGV. This CDR3 contains 14 residues. CDR3 sequence reads: CVSSHGQGLEKLFF. In DNA, the CDR3 is TGTGTCAGCAGCCATGGACAGGGGCTTGAAAAACTGTTTTTT.

The chain has TRBV19 and TRBJ1-5, with 11 bases lining up with TRBD1. The CDR3 is 15 residues long. Trimming removed 3 bases from V and 6 bases from J; junction bases left unmatched: 4. CDR1 and CDR2 (germline): LNHDA, SQIVND (reference sequence). The CDR3 nucleotides read TGTGCCAGTAGTATGGACAGGGGGCCCAGTCAGCCCCAGCATTTT. It yields the protein CASSMDRGPSQPQHF.

This clonotype was recorded many times. The chain has TRBV7-3 and TRBJ1-1, with a tentative D call TRBD1 (5 bases). This CDR3 is built from 13 residues. Germline CDR1 SGHTA, CDR2 FQGTGA. V was cut by 6 bases and J by 1 base, with 9 bases left in between. CDR3 coding DNA: TGTGCCAGCAGTTCGGGACCGAACACTGAAGCTTTCTTT. Amino acids: CASSSGPNTEAFF. Filled out from reference TRBV7-3 and TRBJ1-1, the complete variable domain reads GAGVSQTPSNKVTEKGKYVELRCDPISGHTALYWYRQSLGQGPEFLIYFQGTGAADDSGLPNDRFFAVRPEGSVSTLKIQRTERGDSAVYLCASSSGPNTEAFFGQGTRLTVV.

This clonotype was seen repeatedly, ten times or more. The V gene is TRBV20-1, the J gene TRBJ2-7; TRBD2 agrees at 10 bases. Germline lookup yields CDR1 DFQATT and CDR2 SNEGSKA (reference sequence). The CDR3 runs 13 residues. V shed 4 bases and J 4 bases; nucleotides not matched to a gene: 4. This chain's CDR3 is CSATASGSYEQYF. DNA for the CDR3: TGCAGTGCTACGGCTAGCGGGAGTTACGAGCAGTACTTC.

Many counts were recorded for this clonotype. This chain joins TRBV20-1 and TRBJ1-5; weak D call: TRBD1 (5 bases). The length of the CDR3 is 14 residues. V was clipped by 3 bases and J by 7 bases, with 16 bases between them. Germline values: CDR1 DFQATT, CDR2 SNEGSKA (reference sequence). As DNA, the CDR3 is TGCAGTGCTAGGTCGCAGGGCGCCCAACAGCCCCAGCATTTT. Translation: CSARSQGAQQPQHF.

This clonotype was detected many times. The chain combines TRBV13 with TRBJ2-7, with no clear D. The CDR3 runs to 13 residues. Germline CDR1 is PRHDT and CDR2 is FYEKMQ (reference sequence). Trimming cost V 4 bases and J 3 bases, with 10 bases left between them. The CDR3 DNA reads TGTGCCAGCAGCTCTGGGGTCCTCTACGAGCAGTACTTC. It specifies CASSSGVLYEQYF.

This clonotype was seen only a few times. The chain employs TRBV5-1 and TRBJ1-5, with D maybe TRBD1 (5 bases). Looked up from germline, CDR1 is SGHRS and CDR2 is YFSETQ. The CDR3 totals 15 residues. V gave up 4 bases and J gave up 0 bases, with 11 bases separating them. The CDR3 DNA follows: TGCGCCAGCAGCCCCGGGGACCTTAGCAATCAGCCCCAGCATTTT. It encodes CASSPGDLSNQPQHF.